The 9 T cell receptor beta chains below were found in one sample sequenced in a study of blood T cells in healthy people across ages (dated by TCRdb to between 2014 and 2016). The library was built by means of 5' RACE. TCRdb names Illumina HiSeq 2500 as the instrument used. A second PCR of about 7 to 12 cycles was run with a J-beta primer mix and a sample-barcoded 5' primer. TCRdb trimmed public reads at Q25 via fastp, called clones via MiXCR and kept in-frame beta chains. One record per CDR3 amino acid sequence lists the most common genes and DNA. The sample yields about 1.4 million distinct CDR3 sequences; approximately 60% were counted once. 5.5% to 8% of the sample is taken by the ten largest. Sequencing was done on a sample of blood. Source of these receptors: a man between 18 and 29 years old in good health.

This sequence joins TRBV29-1 and TRBJ2-2; no definite D call. The CDR3 sequence is 13 residues long. The germline V gene encodes CDR1 SQVTM and CDR2 ANQGSEA. V was clipped by 2 bases and J by 4 bases, with 8 bases between them. CDR3 nucleotide sequence: TGCAGCGTTGAAAGTTCCCGCACCGGGGAGCTGTTTTTT. Translating it yields CSVESSRTGELFF.

The chain carries TRBV7-6 and TRBJ2-1; D ambiguous. Germline V lookup: CDR1 SGHVS, CDR2 FNYEAQ. This CDR3 has 13 residues. The V gene lost 5 bases and the J gene lost 9 bases, with 14 bases spanning the gap. The CDR3 is CASSVEPSAEQFF. CDR3 coding DNA: TGTGCCAGCAGCGTAGAACCTTCGGCTGAGCAGTTCTTC.

The gene calls are TRBV24-1 and TRBJ2-2; 11 nucleotides match TRBD1. The CDR3 extends over 16 amino acids. Unmatched junction bases numbered 8, after V lost 5 bases and J lost 7 bases. The germline gives CDR1 KGHDR, CDR2 SFDVKD. The CDR3 DNA sequence: TGTGCCACCAGTGTAATCGGACAGGGGGCTGACGGGGAGCTGTTTTTT. Its translation is CATSVIGQGADGELFF.

This clonotype was seen more than once but under ten times. The CDR3 coding sequence is TGCGCCAGCAGCCGAACTAGCCGAGAGACCCAGTACTTC. Protein sequence: CASSRTSRETQYF. The V call is TRBV4-1, the J call TRBJ2-5, with a tentative D call TRBD2 (6 bases). The CDR3 extends over 13 amino acids. The germline V and J ends were trimmed by 4 bases and 4 bases, with 10 bases remaining between them. Germline assignment: CDR1 MGHRA and CDR2 YSYEKL.

The chain combines TRBV12-3 or TRBV12-4 with TRBJ2-1; 9 positions agree with TRBD1. The CDR3 runs 13 residues. V shed 6 bases, J shed 15 bases, and the junction held 12 bases outside the gene matches. The CDR3 DNA is TGTGCCAGCAGCCCCGGGGGGACAGGGATTCTGTTCTTC. As protein: CASSPGGTGILFF.

There are a few counts of this clonotype. One junction end does not reproduce the germline sequence, and a read error may be involved. V usage is TRBV4-1 and J usage is TRBJ2-1, with no clear D. The CDR3 totals 13 residues. CDR1 and CDR2 (germline): MGHRA, YSYEKL. The CDR3 sequence: CASSQDQGNEQFF. The CDR3 DNA follows: TGTGCCAGCAGCCAAGATCAAGGCAATGAGCAGTTCTTC.

In this sample, this clonotype turned up a few times. This sequence joins TRBV29-1 and TRBJ1-2; D perhaps matches TRBD1 (6 bases). The germline V gene has CDR1 SQVTM and CDR2 ANQGSEA. Trimming stripped 7 bases from V and 0 bases from J, with 12 bases between. The CDR3 runs 13 residues. The CDR3 DNA is TGCAGCGCCCGGGACACTGCTAACTATGGCTACACCTTC. Translated, it gives CSARDTANYGYTF.

The CDR3 sequence: CASRRVGTGYYGYTF. The CDR3 DNA follows: TGTGCCAGCAGAAGAGTCGGGACAGGATATTATGGCTACACCTTC. J is TRBJ1-2 and V is TRBV12-3 or TRBV12-4, with TRBD1 matching over 8 bases. The CDR3 is 15 residues long. With 6 bases clipped from V and 5 bases from J, the junction kept 11 bases outside the gene matches.

This clonotype was recorded a few times. The rearrangement joins TRBV6-4 to TRBJ2-1; TRBD2 might be the D (6 bases). This CDR3 contains 15 residues. The germline V gene has CDR1 MRHNA and CDR2 SNTAGT. V lost 5 bases to trimming and J lost 0 bases, with 11 bases between them. The DNA for the CDR3 is TGTGCCAGCAGTCCGGGGGAAAGCTCCTACAATGAGCAGTTCTTC. It codes for CASSPGESSYNEQFF.